The rows below give T cell receptor beta chains drawn from one sample of a study of neurological immune-mediated disorders. One entry per CDR3 protein results from TCRdb running MiXCR on the 5' RACE reads. This sample carries roughly 55,000 distinct CDR3 sequences, around a sixth of them seen once, and the ten largest clones take 3.5% to 4.5%. The sample was PBMCs. All receptors come from a man aged 60-69 years in good health. Both conserved end residues are part of each CDR3. D genes are given only for firm matches. Only part of the rows carry a size: once, few, many, or a class if the clone is expanded.

d_call,v_call,j_call,clone_size,cdr3_nt,cdr3_aa
TRBD2,TRBV20-1,TRBJ2-7,many,TGCAGTGCTAGAGATTCGGCGGCAGCGGGAGCGGGGGAGCAGTACTTC,CSARDSAAAGAGEQYF
-,TRBV12-3/TRBV12-4,TRBJ1-1,many,TGTGCCAGCAGTACGGGGCCGAACACTGAAGCTTTCTTT,CASSTGPNTEAFF
-,TRBV5-5,TRBJ2-1,many,TGTGCCAGCAGCTTTTGGGGCGATGAGCAGTTCTTC,CASSFWGDEQFF
TRBD2,TRBV6-4,TRBJ2-1,-,TGTGCCAGCAGTGTCCAGGGACTAGCGGTATACAATGAGCAGTTCTTC,CASSVQGLAVYNEQFF
-,TRBV7-2,TRBJ2-2,-,TGTGTCAGCATCCCCCAGGGACAGAACACCGGGGAGCTGTTTTTT,CVSIPQGQNTGELFF
TRBD2,TRBV10-3,TRBJ2-7,many,TGTGCCATCAGTGGGACTAGCAGCGACTACGAGCAGTACTTC,CAISGTSSDYEQYF
-,TRBV5-5,TRBJ2-5,many,TGTGCCAGCAGCTTGTGGGGGGGCGCAGAGACCCAGTACTTC,CASSLWGGAETQYF
-,TRBV15,TRBJ1-3,many,TGTGCCACCAGCGGACACCCGGCCCCGACCATATATTTT,CATSGHPAPTIYF
-,TRBV20-1,TRBJ2-7,many,TGCAGTGCTCGGATCTTAGGGGGAAGGGGCGACGAGCAGTACTTC,CSARILGGRGDEQYF
TRBD2,TRBV27,TRBJ2-5,many,TGTGCCAGCAGTTTAGGGTGGAGGACTAGCGGGAGAGAGACCCAGTACTTC,CASSLGWRTSGRETQYF
-,TRBV6-2/TRBV6-3,TRBJ2-7,many,TGTGCCAGCAGTTACTCGTACAGCGAGCAGTACTTC,CASSYSYSEQYF
TRBD1,TRBV4-2,TRBJ1-1,many,TGTGCCAGCATCTCAGGGGGGGTGAACACTGAAGCTTTCTTT,CASISGGVNTEAFF